This T cell receptor beta chain was observed in a study of T cell responses to AZD1222 COVID-19 vaccine. With regard to this clone: What it binds is unknown.

Measured with immunoSEQ multiplex PCR; TCRdb has only the in-frame clones, and not every one. This table holds about 94,000 clones, less than 85% found once. This CDR3 contains 11 residues. From germline, CDR1 is MNHEY and CDR2 SVGAGI. V lost 4 bases and J lost 10, with 9 bases in between. Study-level points and caveats: Spike-specific TCR breadth and depth grew following two AZD1222 doses.

This chain connects TRBV6-5 to TRBJ2-3; unclear D gene. The sequences come from peripheral blood, collected 28 days after the second AZD1222 dose. The clonotype originates from an adult who received the AZD1222 COVID-19 vaccine. The CDR3 loop reads CASSWLGSQYF. Written as DNA, the CDR3 is TGTGCCAGCAGTTGGCTGGGGTCGCAGTATTTT.